A single sample is the source of the 16 T cell receptor beta chains below, sequenced in a study of shared T cell receptors in the human thymus. Some clones are missing from TCRdb's copy, which holds only in-frame ones; the method was immunoSEQ multiplex PCR. This table has 700,000 or so clones, 75% to 90% appearing once. These records were also assigned to another study, of human thymus T cells.

The material sequenced was thymocytes. All receptors come from a girl under three years old with a congenital heart defect.

The gene calls are TRBV6-5 and TRBJ2-7; the match to TRBD1 covers 12 bases. Per germline, CDR1 MNHEY and CDR2 SVGAGI. The CDR3 contains 15 residues. Trimming took 6 bases from V and 4 from J; bases not matched to a gene: 7. The CDR3 loop reads CASSPGQGAYYEQYF. CDR3 DNA: TGTGCCAGCAGCCCGGGACAGGGGGCCTATTACGAGCAGTACTTC.

This clone was picked up one time. This chain links TRBV7-4 with TRBJ1-1; D is possibly TRBD1 (6 bases). The V end was cut by 4 bases, the J end by 3 bases, with 15 bases between. Germline V gene lookup returns CDR1 SGHVT and CDR2 SQSDAQ. This CDR3 is built from 15 residues. CDR3 in DNA: TGTGCCAGCAGCTACCCCGGGACAATTGACACTGAAGCTTTCTTT. Translated, it gives CASSYPGTIDTEAFF.

The rearrangement joins TRBV11-2 to TRBJ1-2; tentatively, D is TRBD1 (5 bases). CDR3 length: 16 residues. V shed 5 bases and J shed 3 bases, with 19 bases lying between them. Germline CDR1 and CDR2: SGHAT and FQNNGV. CDR3 in amino acids: CASSPDRQPIDYGYTF. In DNA form, the CDR3 reads TGTGCCAGCAGCCCTGACCGACAGCCCATCGACTATGGCTACACCTTC.

This chain links TRBV4-1 with TRBJ2-6, with D unclear. CDR1 is MGHRA and CDR2 is YSYEKL in the germline V gene. V lost 3 bases to trimming and J lost 0 bases, with 18 bases between them. This CDR3 spans 19 amino acids. The CDR3 nucleotides are TGCGCCAGCAGCCAGGCTCCCCCGGCAGGTACCTCTGGGGCCAACGTCCTGACTTTC. Translating gives CASSQAPPAGTSGANVLTF.

This clone was counted a few times. This chain connects TRBV7-9 to TRBJ1-1; no firm D call. V was pared by 1 base and J by 9 bases, with 3 bases between. CDR3 size: 10 residues. CDR1 is SEHNR, CDR2 FQNEAQ, per germline (reference sequence). CDR3 region: CASSLDKAFF. The CDR3 DNA reads TGTGCCAGCAGCTTAGACAAAGCTTTCTTT.

The rearrangement uses TRBV27 and TRBJ2-2, with D hard to call. From germline, CDR1 is MNHEY and CDR2 SMNVEV (reference sequence). CDR3 length: 15 amino acids. V was clipped by 7 bases and J by 0 bases, with 12 bases between them. The DNA of the CDR3 is TGTGCCAGCAAGCAATCTCTCGCGAACACCGGGGAGCTGTTTTTT. It translates to CASKQSLANTGELFF.

The CDR3 DNA sequence: TGTGCCAGCAGTTACAGTGGCAGGGGGCTTTACGAGCAGTACTTC. It translates to CASSYSGRGLYEQYF. The genes are TRBV6-6 and TRBJ2-7; 8 nucleotides line up with TRBD1. With 2 bases clipped from V and 4 bases from J, the junction kept 7 bases outside the gene matches. This CDR3 region has 15 residues. Germline CDR1 MNHNY, CDR2 SVGAGI (reference sequence).

This clone was recorded once. This chain links TRBV5-1 with TRBJ2-2; no definite D call. V shed 4 bases and J shed 2 bases, with 18 bases lying between them. This CDR3 comprises 17 residues. CDR1 SGHRS and CDR2 YFSETQ come from the germline V gene. The CDR3 coding sequence is TGCGCCAGCAGCCGGCGCCGGGTCCAAGATAACACCGGGGAGCTGTTTTTT. This sequence encodes CASSRRRVQDNTGELFF.

The rearrangement joins TRBV9 to TRBJ2-1, with D possibly matching TRBD2 (7 bases). V lost 1 base to trimming and J lost 5 bases, with 13 bases between them. The germline V gene encodes CDR1 SGDLS and CDR2 YYNGEE. This CDR3 is 15 amino acids long. The CDR3 nucleotides read TGTGCCAGCAGCGTACCCCTAGGGGGGGACAATGAGCAGTTCTTC. Translation: CASSVPLGGDNEQFF.

This chain joins TRBV10-3 and TRBJ1-1; a weak D match, TRBD1 (5 bases). Per the germline V gene, CDR1 is ENHRY and CDR2 is SYGVKD. This CDR3 contains 17 residues. Trimming pared 0 bases from V and 0 bases from J, leaving 14 bases between. CDR3 nucleotides: TGTGCCATCAGTGAGTCGGGCGGGGGGACTGTGAACACTGAAGCTTTCTTT. This sequence encodes CAISESGGGTVNTEAFF.

The genes are TRBV29-1 and TRBJ2-7; D is possibly TRBD2 (5 bases). Germline CDR1 SQVTM, CDR2 ANQGSEA. The V end lost 5 bases, the J end lost 3 bases, and 8 bases lay between the germline ends. This CDR3 has 11 amino acids. As DNA, the CDR3 is TGCAGCGTTCCAGGACTCTACGAGCAGTACTTC. Its translation: CSVPGLYEQYF.

The DNA for the CDR3 is TGTGCCAGCAGCTGCGGACAGCCGAGGCGTAGGACCTTC. It encodes CASSCGQPRRRTF. The chain links TRBV28 to TRBJ1-2; D may be TRBD1 (6 bases). Germline V gene lookup returns CDR1 MDHEN and CDR2 SYDVKM. Trimming cost V 6 bases and J 14 bases, with 22 bases left between them. The CDR3 runs 13 residues.

The chain combines TRBV28 with TRBJ2-7; maybe TRBD2 (6 bases). V lost 3 bases and J lost 2, with 20 bases in between. The CDR3 is 17 amino acids. Germline CDR1 is MDHEN and CDR2 is SYDVKM. The CDR3 bases are TGTGCCAGCAGTTTCGAGGTGGGGACTTTTACGGCCTACGAGCAGTACTTC. Protein: CASSFEVGTFTAYEQYF.

The rearrangement links TRBV6-1 to TRBJ2-2; 14 bases map to TRBD2. Germline values: CDR1 MNHNS, CDR2 SASEGT. CDR3 length equals 17 residues. Trimming removed 3 bases from V and 1 base from J; junction bases left unmatched: 1. CDR3 DNA sequence: TGTGCCAGCAGTGATGGGACTAGCGGGGGGAACACCGGGGAGCTGTTTTTT. Encoded protein: CASSDGTSGGNTGELFF.

V is TRBV2 and J is TRBJ1-5, with D tentatively TRBD1 (6 bases). The CDR3 sequence is 14 residues long. Germline V gives CDR1 SNHLY, CDR2 FYNNEI. V shed 5 bases and J shed 5 bases, with 13 bases lying between them. The chain's CDR3 is CASSRTALDQPQHF. The CDR3 DNA follows: TGTGCCAGCAGTAGGACAGCTCTAGATCAGCCCCAGCATTTT.

The gene calls are TRBV19 and TRBJ2-5; 7 bases fit TRBD2. V was pared by 6 bases and J by 1 base, with 8 bases of the junction left unmatched. The CDR3 length is 15 residues. Germline V gene lookup returns CDR1 LNHDA and CDR2 SQIVND (reference sequence). As DNA, the CDR3 is TGTGCCAGTAGAACAAGAGCGGGGTCCCAAGAGACCCAGTACTTC. Protein: CASRTRAGSQETQYF.